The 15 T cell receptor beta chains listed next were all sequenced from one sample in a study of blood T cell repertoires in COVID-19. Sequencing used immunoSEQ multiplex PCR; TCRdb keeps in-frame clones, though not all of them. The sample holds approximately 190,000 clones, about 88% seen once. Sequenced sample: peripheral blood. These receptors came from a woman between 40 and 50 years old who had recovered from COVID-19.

The CDR3 bases are TGTGCCAGCAGTCCCGAACAATTGTTCCCCTACGAGCAGTACTTC. This encodes CASSPEQLFPYEQYF. The chain couples TRBV6-5 to TRBJ2-7; no clear D gene. The CDR3 has 15 residues. Germline V lookup: CDR1 MNHEY, CDR2 SVGAGI. V gave up 5 bases and J gave up 2 bases, with 16 bases separating them.

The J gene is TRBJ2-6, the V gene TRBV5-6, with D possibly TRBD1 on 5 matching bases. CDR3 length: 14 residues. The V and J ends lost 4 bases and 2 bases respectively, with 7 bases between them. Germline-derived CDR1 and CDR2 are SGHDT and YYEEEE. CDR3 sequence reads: CASSLTAGANVLTF. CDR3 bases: TGTGCCAGCAGCCTGACAGCTGGGGCCAACGTCCTGACTTTC. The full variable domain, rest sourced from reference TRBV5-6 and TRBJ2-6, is DAGVTQSPTHLIKTRGQQVTLRCSPKSGHDTVSWYQQALGQGPQFIFQYYEEEERQRGNFPDRFSGHQFPNYSSELNVNALLLGDSALYLCASSLTAGANVLTFGAGSRLTVL.

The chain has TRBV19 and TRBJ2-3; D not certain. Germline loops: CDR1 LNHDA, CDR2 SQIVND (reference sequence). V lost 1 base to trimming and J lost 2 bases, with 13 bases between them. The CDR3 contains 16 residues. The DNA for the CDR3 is TGTGCCAGTAGTATAGGAGCGTTTACCTACACAGATACGCAGTATTTT. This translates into CASSIGAFTYTDTQYF.

CDR3 loop: CASSAGVKTQYF. Written as DNA, the CDR3 is TGTGCCAGCTCGGCCGGGGTAAAGACCCAGTACTTC. The rearrangement joins TRBV28 to TRBJ2-5; a possible D gene is TRBD2 (5 bases). V gave up 8 bases and J gave up 6 bases, with 13 bases separating them. The CDR3 has 12 amino acids. CDR1 and CDR2 from the germline V gene are MDHEN and SYDVKM.

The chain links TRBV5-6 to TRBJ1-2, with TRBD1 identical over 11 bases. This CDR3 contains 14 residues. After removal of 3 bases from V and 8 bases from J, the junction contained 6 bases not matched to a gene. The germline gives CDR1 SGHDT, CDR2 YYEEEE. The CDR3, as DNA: TGTGCCAGCAGCTCGGGACAGGGGGTCTACGGCTACACCTTC. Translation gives CASSSGQGVYGYTF.

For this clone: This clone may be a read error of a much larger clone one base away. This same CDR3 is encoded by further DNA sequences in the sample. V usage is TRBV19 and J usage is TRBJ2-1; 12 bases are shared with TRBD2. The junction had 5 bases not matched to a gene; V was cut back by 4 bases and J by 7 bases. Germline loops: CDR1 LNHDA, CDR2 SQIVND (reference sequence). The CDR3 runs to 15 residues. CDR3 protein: CASSTRTSGINEQFF. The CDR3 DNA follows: TGTGCCAGTAGTACCCGGACTAGCGGGATAAATGAGCAGTTCTTC.

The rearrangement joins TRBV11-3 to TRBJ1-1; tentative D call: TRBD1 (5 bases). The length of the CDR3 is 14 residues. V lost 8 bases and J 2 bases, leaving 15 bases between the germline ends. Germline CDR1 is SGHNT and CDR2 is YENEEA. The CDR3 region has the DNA TGTGCCAGCTATCCAGGGATTGGAAACACTGAAGCTTTCTTT. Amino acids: CASYPGIGNTEAFF.

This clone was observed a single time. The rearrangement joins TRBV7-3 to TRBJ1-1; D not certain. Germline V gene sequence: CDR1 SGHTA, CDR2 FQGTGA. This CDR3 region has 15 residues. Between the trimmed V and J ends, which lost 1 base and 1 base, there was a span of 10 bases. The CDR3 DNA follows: TGTGCCAGCAGCTTAAGTGGCAGTCCGAACACTGAAGCTTTCTTT. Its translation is CASSLSGSPNTEAFF.

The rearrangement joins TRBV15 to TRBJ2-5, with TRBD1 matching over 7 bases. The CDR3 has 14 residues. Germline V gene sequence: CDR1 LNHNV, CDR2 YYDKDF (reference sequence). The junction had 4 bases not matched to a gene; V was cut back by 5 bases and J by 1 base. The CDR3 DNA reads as TGTGCCACCAGCGCAAGACAGGGCCAAGAGACCCAGTACTTC. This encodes CATSARQGQETQYF.

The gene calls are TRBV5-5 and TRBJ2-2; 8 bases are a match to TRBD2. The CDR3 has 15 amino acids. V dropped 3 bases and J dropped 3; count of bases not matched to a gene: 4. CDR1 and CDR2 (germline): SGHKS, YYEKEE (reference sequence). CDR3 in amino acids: CASSWSGSDTGELFF. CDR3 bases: TGTGCCAGCAGCTGGAGCGGGAGCGACACCGGGGAGCTGTTTTTT.

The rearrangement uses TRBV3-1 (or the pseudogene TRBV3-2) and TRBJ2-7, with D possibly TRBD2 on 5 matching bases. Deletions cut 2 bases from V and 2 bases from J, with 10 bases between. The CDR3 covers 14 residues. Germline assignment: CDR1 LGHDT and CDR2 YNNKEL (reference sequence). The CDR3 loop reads CASSQTSGTYEQYF. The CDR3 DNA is TGTGCCAGCAGCCAAACCTCCGGGACCTACGAGCAGTACTTC.

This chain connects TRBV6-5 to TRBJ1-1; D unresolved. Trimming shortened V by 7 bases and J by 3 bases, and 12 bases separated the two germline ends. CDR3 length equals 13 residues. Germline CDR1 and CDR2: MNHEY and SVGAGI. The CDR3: CASKYGRDTEAFF. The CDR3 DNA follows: TGTGCCAGCAAGTACGGGCGGGACACTGAAGCTTTCTTT.

For the CDR3, the DNA is TGTGCCAGTAGTTCCACCTCCCTACTAGCGACTGAAGCTTTCTTT. It is translated as CASSSTSLLATEAFF. This chain connects TRBV19 to TRBJ1-1; D is ambiguous. Per the germline V gene, CDR1 is LNHDA and CDR2 is SQIVND (reference sequence). CDR3 length: 15 amino acids. V lost 5 bases to trimming and J lost 5 bases, with 18 bases between them.

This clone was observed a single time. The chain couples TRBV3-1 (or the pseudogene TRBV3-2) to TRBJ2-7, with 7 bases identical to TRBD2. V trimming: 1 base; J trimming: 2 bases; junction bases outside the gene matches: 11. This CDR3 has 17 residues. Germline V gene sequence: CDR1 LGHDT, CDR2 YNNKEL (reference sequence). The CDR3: CASSQVLVGGTPYEQYF. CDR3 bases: TGTGCCAGCAGCCAAGTCCTGGTGGGGGGGACTCCCTACGAGCAGTACTTC.

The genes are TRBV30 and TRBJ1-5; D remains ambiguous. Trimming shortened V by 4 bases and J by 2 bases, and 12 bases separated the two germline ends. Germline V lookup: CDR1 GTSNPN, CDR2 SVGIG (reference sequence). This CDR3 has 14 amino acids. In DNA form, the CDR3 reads TGTGCCTGGACCGGGAGACGAGGCAATCAGCCCCAGCATTTT. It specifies CAWTGRRGNQPQHF.